These T cell receptor beta chains were read from a single sample in a study of T-cell reconstitution after alpha-beta-depleted transplantation in children. TCRdb reanalysed the PCR reads using MiXCR and keeps one entry per CDR3 protein. The profile covers about 200,000 distinct CDR3 sequences, with about 7% appearing a single time and about 5.5% taken by the ten largest. Material: PBMCs, obtained before TCRalphabeta/CD19-depleted stem cell transplant. The receptors stem from a boy younger than 10 with acute lymphoblastic leukemia, due to receive a stem cell transplant. CDR3s include the opening cysteine and the closing phenylalanine or tryptophan.

CDR3	V	J
CASSEASGRRSTDTQYF	TRBV6-4	TRBJ2-3
CASRDRLGDTYNEQFF	TRBV19	TRBJ2-1
CASSSSGQLTGELFF	TRBV7-9	TRBJ2-2
CASSLSGNYGYTF	TRBV28	TRBJ1-2
CASSGETQYF	TRBV7-2	TRBJ2-5
CASSFIPSLGRETQYF	TRBV28	TRBJ2-5
CAITGQPTYGYTF	TRBV12-3/TRBV12-4	TRBJ1-2
CASSYRANNEQFF	TRBV6-2/TRBV6-3	TRBJ2-1
CASSSVREAQETQYF	TRBV13	TRBJ2-5
CSAGTSGSQETQYF	TRBV20-1	TRBJ2-5
CASSPLQNTEAFF	TRBV14	TRBJ1-1
CASSPKRGTVQETQYF	TRBV12-3/TRBV12-4	TRBJ2-5
CASSGDRGDTQYF	TRBV2	TRBJ2-3
CSAREGTSGGRSYEQYF	TRBV20-1	TRBJ2-7
CASSLRFKGVAGGRDTDTQYF	TRBV7-3	TRBJ2-3
CASSYSNSADTQYF	TRBV6-5	TRBJ2-3
CSARREGADTQYF	TRBV20-1	TRBJ2-3
CASSLNGLDYTGELFF	TRBV5-5	TRBJ2-2